This TCR beta chain was profiled in a study of response to subunit inactivated influenza vaccine. The CDR3 consists of 17 residues. Trimming left V 5 bases short and J 1 base short, with 20 bases between. The germline gives CDR1 SGHAT, CDR2 FQNNGV. In TCRdb, the RT-PCR reads were re-called with MiXCR into one record per CDR3 protein. The sample yields about 570,000 distinct CDR3 sequences, roughly 10% seen once. The data were also submitted as part of a second study, on T cells expressing NK-cell markers. That report notes: What made the TCR beta cDNA was 5'RACE template switching with UMIs.

The clonotype was recovered from a man in his forties or fifties who received an inactivated influenza vaccine. Sequences were derived from PBMCs from blood, sampled on the day of vaccination. The chain recombines TRBV11-2 with TRBJ2-5; D is tentatively TRBD1 or TRBD2 (5 bases each). Written as DNA, the CDR3 is TGTGCCAGCAGCCTAAGAAACCGGGACGGCGTCCAAGAGACCCAGTACTTC. This translates into CASSLRNRDGVQETQYF.